The 29 T cell receptor beta chains reported below all come from one sample, sequenced in a study of hypomethylating agent response in myelodysplastic syndrome (dated by TCRdb to the early 2020s). The protocol used for the library was the immunoSEQ multiplex PCR assay. TCRdb took over this immuneACCESS table, retaining in-frame rearrangements with V and J assigned. Such tables are incomplete; in checked studies, under half of the missing clones stem from an unresolved V gene, and the remainder is unexplained. The sample profile shows 5,500 to 7,500 clones; around four fifths of them were found once. The ten largest clones capture approximately 9.9% of the sample. The specimen comprised bone marrow, sampled before or after starting hypomethylating agent treatment for myelodysplastic syndrome (not recorded which). These receptors were taken from a human donor with myelodysplastic syndrome.

The J gene is TRBJ2-4, the V gene TRBV11-3; TRBD2 matches at 9 bases. After removal of 1 base from V and 2 bases from J, the junction contained 6 bases not matched to a gene. CDR1 SGHNT and CDR2 YENEEA come from the germline V gene. The CDR3 is made up of 17 amino acids. The CDR3 DNA is TGTGCCAGCAGCTTAGTCGGGAGCGGGAGGTCCAAAAACATTCAGTACTTC. Amino acids: CASSLVGSGRSKNIQYF.

The V and J genes are TRBV5-6 and TRBJ1-2; tentative D call: TRBD1 (5 bases). The CDR3 totals 15 residues. V lost 0 bases and J 4 bases, leaving 13 bases between the germline ends. Germline loops: CDR1 SGHDT, CDR2 YYEEEE. In nucleotides, the CDR3 is TGTGCCAGCAGCTTGGACGGGGCAGTCCTCTATGGCTACACCTTC. Translated, it gives CASSLDGAVLYGYTF.

The chain employs TRBV11-2 and TRBJ1-5; D not resolved. Germline CDR1 SGHAT, CDR2 FQNNGV. V lost 1 base to trimming and J lost 4 bases, with 17 bases between them. The CDR3 spans 17 residues. This CDR3 is CASSLVGGFGGNQPQHF. For the CDR3, the DNA is TGTGCCAGCAGCTTAGTCGGAGGGTTCGGAGGTAATCAGCCCCAGCATTTT.

Relative to its sample, this clone is medium-sized. The chain has TRBV11-3 and TRBJ1-1; D not certain. This CDR3 region has 15 residues. V shed 0 bases and J shed 4 bases, with 12 bases lying between them. The germline gives CDR1 SGHNT, CDR2 YENEEA. The CDR3 sequence is CASSLDGSESTEAFF. The CDR3 bases are TGTGCCAGCAGCTTAGACGGGAGCGAGAGCACTGAAGCTTTCTTT.

V and J are TRBV19 and TRBJ2-1; 16 bases are a match to TRBD2. V dropped 3 bases and J dropped 6; count of bases not matched to a gene: 17. The CDR3 consists of 21 residues. Germline CDR1 LNHDA, CDR2 SQIVND (reference sequence). CDR3 DNA: TGTGCCAGTAGTATTCCGGTAGCTCTGGGACTAGCGGGGGGGCCGTCCAATGAGCAGTTCTTC. Protein product: CASSIPVALGLAGGPSNEQFF.

This chain uses TRBV12-5 with TRBJ2-2; D is possibly TRBD1 (5 bases). Germline lookup yields CDR1 LGHNT and CDR2 FRNRAP. This CDR3 has 15 residues. Trimming took 2 bases from V and 0 from J, leaving 7 bases between them. The CDR3 DNA is TGTGCTAGTGGTTTGCCACAGGCGAACACCGGGGAGCTGTTTTTT. It encodes CASGLPQANTGELFF.

V gene TRBV23-1 combines with J gene TRBJ2-7; 7 nucleotides agree with TRBD2. TRBV23-1 is an ORF, and what it does is uncertain. Trimming cost V 7 bases and J 6 bases; bases outside gene matches: 9. The CDR3 spans 13 residues. CDR3 protein: CASTTGGNGEQYF. CDR3 in DNA: TGCGCCAGCACCACGGGGGGAAATGGCGAGCAGTACTTC.

This clone has a handful of counts. The chain has TRBV5-1 and TRBJ1-2, with TRBD1 matching 7 bases. The CDR3 has 14 residues. J gave up 3 bases and V 4 bases, and 6 bases lay outside the gene matches. CDR1 is SGHRS and CDR2 is YFSETQ in the germline V gene. CDR3 bases: TGCGCCAGCAGCCCGGGACAGCCCGACTATGGCTACACCTTC. Translated: CASSPGQPDYGYTF. The full variable domain, in which reference TRBV5-1 and TRBJ1-2 provide the parts outside the CDR3, is KAGVTQTPRYLIKTRGQQVTLSCSPISGHRSVSWYQQTPGQGLQFLFEYFSETQRNKGNFPGRFSGRQFSNSRSEMNVSTLELGDSALYLCASSPGQPDYGYTFGSGTRLTVV.

The chain is built from TRBV5-6 and TRBJ2-3, with a possible D match to TRBD2 (6 bases). With 4 bases removed from V and 5 bases from J, the gap between germline ends came to 17 bases. The CDR3 is 15 residues long. Per germline, CDR1 SGHDT and CDR2 YYEEEE. CDR3 residues: CASSVDGGPGDTQYF. The CDR3 DNA is TGTGCCAGCAGCGTGGACGGAGGGCCTGGAGATACGCAGTATTTT.

This chain connects TRBV5-1 to TRBJ2-5, with D perhaps being TRBD1 or TRBD2 (5 bases each). From germline, CDR1 is SGHRS and CDR2 YFSETQ. Deletions cut 3 bases from V and 3 bases from J, with 21 bases between. This CDR3 is 17 amino acids long. The CDR3 sequence: CASSYQLLPGPKETQYF. The CDR3 region has the DNA TGCGCCAGCAGCTATCAATTACTCCCGGGACCGAAAGAGACCCAGTACTTC.

The chain employs TRBV5-1 and TRBJ2-1; 12 positions agree with TRBD2. From germline, CDR1 is SGHRS and CDR2 YFSETQ. J was trimmed by 6 bases and V by 4 bases; bases with no gene match: 5. This CDR3 comprises 15 residues. The CDR3 is CASSPRTSGINEQFF. The CDR3, as DNA: TGCGCCAGCAGCCCCCGGACTAGCGGGATCAATGAGCAGTTCTTC.

This clone was detected only a few times. The V gene is TRBV13, the J gene TRBJ2-3, with a tentative D call TRBD2 (6 bases). This CDR3 is 15 amino acids long. Looked up from germline, CDR1 is PRHDT and CDR2 is FYEKMQ (reference sequence). V shed 2 bases and J shed 1 base, with 10 bases lying between them. This chain's CDR3 is CASSLYPGGTDTQYF. CDR3 bases: TGTGCCAGCAGCTTATACCCGGGGGGCACAGATACGCAGTATTTT.

This chain joins TRBV6-1 and TRBJ2-3, with TRBD2 matching 15 bases. The V segment lost 0 bases and the J segment 4 bases; nucleotides outside the gene matches: 14. The CDR3 contains 21 residues. Per germline, CDR1 MNHNS and CDR2 SASEGT. CDR3 nucleotide sequence: TGTGCCAGCAGTGAAGCGCTTCGTGGACTAGCGGGGGGGCTGGGCCCAGATACGCAGTATTTT. It yields the protein CASSEALRGLAGGLGPDTQYF.

The rearrangement links TRBV2 to TRBJ1-2; D unresolved. V lost 4 bases and J lost 4, with 10 bases in between. Germline V lookup: CDR1 SNHLY, CDR2 FYNNEI. The CDR3 spans 13 residues. Here the CDR3 DNA reads TGTGCCAGCAGTGTTTTTTCGACCTATGGCTACACCTTC. Translating it yields CASSVFSTYGYTF.

This chain links TRBV19 with TRBJ2-1; D possibly uses TRBD1 or TRBD2 (6 bases each). This CDR3 is built from 16 residues. V was pared by 1 base and J by 7 bases, with 17 bases between. In germline, CDR1 is LNHDA, CDR2 SQIVND (reference sequence). CDR3 in amino acids: CASSIADGGWGNEQFF. The CDR3 coding sequence is TGTGCCAGTAGTATAGCGGACGGGGGCTGGGGGAATGAGCAGTTCTTC.

This chain connects TRBV9 to TRBJ2-1, with TRBD2 identical over 9 bases. This CDR3 contains 15 residues. Per germline, CDR1 SGDLS and CDR2 YYNGEE. Trimming removed 0 bases from V and 7 bases from J; junction bases left unmatched: 5. CDR3: CASSVVGLAGNEQFF. In nucleotides, the CDR3 is TGTGCCAGCAGCGTAGTCGGGCTAGCGGGGAATGAGCAGTTCTTC.

The chain links TRBV14 to TRBJ1-1, with TRBD1 matching 9 bases. CDR1 SGHDN and CDR2 FVKESK come from the germline V gene. The CDR3 extends over 14 amino acids. Germline trimming cut 4 bases from V and 7 bases from J; bases unmatched to any gene: 7. The CDR3 DNA is TGTGCCAGCAGCCCGACAGGGGGGCGAGATGAAGCTTTCTTT. Protein: CASSPTGGRDEAFF.

The chain recombines TRBV5-4 with TRBJ2-1; 8 positions agree with TRBD2. V lost 1 base, J lost 6 bases, and 6 bases stayed unmatched. The CDR3 consists of 15 residues. Germline V lookup: CDR1 SGHNT, CDR2 YYREEE (reference sequence). In DNA, the CDR3 is TGTGCCAGCAGCTTGAGCGGCGGGAGGCCCAATGAGCAGTTCTTC. It yields the protein CASSLSGGRPNEQFF.

This clone was detected only once. The chain has TRBV9 and TRBJ1-1; 8 bases map to TRBD1. V gave up 1 base and J gave up 5 bases; unmatched junction bases: 7. CDR1 SGDLS and CDR2 YYNGEE come from the germline V gene. The CDR3 is 15 amino acids. This CDR3 reads CASSVSPGGDTEAFF. The CDR3 bases are TGTGCCAGCAGCGTATCTCCAGGGGGCGATACTGAAGCTTTCTTT.

This clone was detected only once. The chain joins TRBV9 to TRBJ2-3, with D hard to call. Germline-derived CDR1 and CDR2 are SGDLS and YYNGEE. V lost 2 bases and J lost 0, with 10 bases in between. The CDR3 consists of 15 residues. This CDR3 is CASSVGNPSTDTQYF. The CDR3 DNA reads TGTGCCAGCAGCGTGGGTAACCCTAGCACAGATACGCAGTATTTT.

This chain uses TRBV7-3 with TRBJ2-1, with 8 bases fitting TRBD2. The CDR3 runs 15 residues. J was trimmed by 9 bases and V by 3 bases; bases with no gene match: 10. CDR1 SGHTA and CDR2 FQGTGA come from the germline V gene. The CDR3 DNA is TGTGCCAGCAGCTTGGGACTAGGTGGTCGAGGTGAGCAGTTCTTC. Its protein is CASSLGLGGRGEQFF.

The CDR3 region is CASSLLAGGRTDTQYF. CDR3 DNA: TGTGCCAGTAGTTTACTAGCGGGAGGGCGCACAGATACGCAGTATTTT. The V call is TRBV19, the J call TRBJ2-3, with 13 bases that match TRBD2. There are 16 residues in the CDR3. The junction had 3 bases not matched to a gene; V was cut back by 5 bases and J by 1 base. Germline CDR1 reads LNHDA; CDR2 reads SQIVND (reference sequence).

This chain uses TRBV15 with TRBJ1-4, with 7 bases lining up with TRBD1. The CDR3 length is 14 residues. J was trimmed by 8 bases and V by 1 base; bases with no gene match: 4. Looked up from germline, CDR1 is LNHNV and CDR2 is YYDKDF (reference sequence). The CDR3 sequence is CATSRGQGGEKLFF. In nucleotides, the CDR3 is TGTGCCACCAGCAGAGGACAGGGTGGGGAAAAACTGTTTTTT.

This chain joins TRBV9 and TRBJ1-2; D is possibly TRBD1 (6 bases). Trimming took 4 bases from V and 6 from J, leaving 16 bases between them. The CDR3 runs to 14 residues. The germline V gene encodes CDR1 SGDLS and CDR2 YYNGEE. The DNA for the CDR3 is TGTGCCAGCAGCCCCCAGGGGCAGCCAGATGGCTACACCTTC. As protein: CASSPQGQPDGYTF.

V is TRBV6-1 and J is TRBJ1-2, with unresolved D. Germline loops: CDR1 MNHNS, CDR2 SASEGT. CDR3 length equals 11 residues. Between the trimmed V and J ends, which lost 8 bases and 9 bases, there was a span of 13 bases. In nucleotides, the CDR3 is TGTGCCAGCCAACTGGGGTCGCGCTACACCTTC. Its translation is CASQLGSRYTF.

This chain links TRBV7-2 with TRBJ2-1; the D gene is possibly TRBD1 (5 bases). V was shortened by 3 bases and J by 6 bases, with 12 bases between the two germline ends. Per the germline V gene, CDR1 is SGHTA and CDR2 is FQGNSA. CDR3 length: 14 residues. The DNA of the CDR3 is TGTGCCAGCAGCTTCAAAAAGGGGCCCAATGAGCAGTTCTTC. Residues: CASSFKKGPNEQFF.

The V gene is TRBV9, the J gene TRBJ1-6; the D is unclear. The CDR3 consists of 15 residues. Germline loops: CDR1 SGDLS, CDR2 YYNGEE. V lost 3 bases, J lost 7 bases, and 14 bases lay in between. CDR3 in DNA: TGTGCCAGCAGCGCGAATGCGGGAGCGAATTCACCCCTCCACTTT. Translating it yields CASSANAGANSPLHF.

This clone was seen once. The gene calls are TRBV4-2 and TRBJ2-3; 8 bases fit TRBD2. The CDR3 length is 16 residues. Germline V gene data show CDR1 as LGHNA and CDR2 as YNFKEQ. V trimming: 0 bases; J trimming: 2 bases; junction bases outside the gene matches: 4. The CDR3 DNA reads TGTGCCAGCAGCCAAGATTCAGCGGGGGCCACAGATACGCAGTATTTT. Amino acids: CASSQDSAGATDTQYF.

This clone has more than one count but fewer than ten. V is TRBV15 and J is TRBJ2-3; TRBD2 matches at 9 bases. After removal of 4 bases from V and 5 bases from J, the junction contained 10 bases not matched to a gene. The CDR3 runs to 16 residues. The germline V gene encodes CDR1 LNHNV and CDR2 YYDKDF (reference sequence). The CDR3 spells CATSMRAGGRGDTQYF. CDR3 DNA sequence: TGTGCCACCAGCATGAGAGCGGGAGGCCGGGGAGATACGCAGTATTTT.